The next 27 T cell receptor beta chains were all read from a single sample in a study of regulatory T cells in long-lasting Graves disease. Building of the TCR beta libraries involved iRepertoire HTBI primers and Arm-PCR of CDR3 regions. Using its own MiXCR run on the multiplex PCR reads, TCRdb lists one record per CDR3 protein. The sample holds 550,000 or so distinct CDR3 sequences, approximately 12% seen once. As to time point: newly diagnosed GD, antithyroid drugs for less than 3 months. PBMC-derived RNA was used for the TCR library. The data were also submitted as part of a second study, on T cells in Graves' hyperthyroidism and ophthalmopathy.

The source was peripheral blood mononuclear cells (PBMCs), collected at new diagnosis, from a patient treated with antithyroid drugs. These receptor sequences come from a woman in her 30s with Graves disease.

Ten or more counts support this clonotype. V usage is TRBV20-1 and J usage is TRBJ2-1; D is unclear. CDR1 and CDR2 (germline): DFQATT, SNEGSKA (reference sequence). The V end was cut by 3 bases, the J end by 0 bases, with 9 bases between. This CDR3 is built from 14 residues. The CDR3 loop is CSARARFSYNEQFF. The CDR3 nucleotides are TGCAGTGCTAGGGCTAGATTCTCCTACAATGAGCAGTTCTTC.

This clonotype was observed at least ten times. The chain is built from TRBV9 and TRBJ1-2, with D possibly matching TRBD1 (5 bases). V shed 4 bases and J shed 11 bases, with 18 bases lying between them. CDR3 length: 13 residues. CDR1 SGDLS and CDR2 YYNGEE come from the germline V gene. The CDR3 here is CASSQAGTGPYTF. CDR3 DNA: TGTGCCAGCAGCCAGGCCGGGACCGGGCCTTACACCTTC.

The table lists this clonotype with a few counts. This rearrangement joins TRBV30 to TRBJ1-1; the D is unclear. The CDR3 contains 12 residues. V lost 3 bases, J lost 3 bases, and 8 bases lay in between. The V gene's germline CDR1 is GTSNPN and CDR2 SVGIG (reference sequence). CDR3 residues: CAWSNGYTEAFF. Written as DNA, the CDR3 is TGTGCCTGGAGCAACGGCTACACTGAAGCTTTCTTT.

This clonotype was recorded many times. The rearrangement links TRBV2 to TRBJ2-4; 7 bases map to TRBD1. The germline V gene has CDR1 SNHLY and CDR2 FYNNEI. Trimming removed 5 bases from V and 1 base from J; junction bases left unmatched: 2. The CDR3 totals 14 residues. The CDR3 region is CASSTGAAKNIQYF. The CDR3, as DNA: TGTGCCAGCAGTACAGGGGCGGCCAAAAACATTCAGTACTTC.

This sequence joins TRBV11-2 and TRBJ2-1; 7 bases map to TRBD2. The end of the DNA aligns better with TRBJ2-5, so the J call may be wrong. In germline, CDR1 is SGHAT, CDR2 FQNNGV. CDR3 length equals 15 residues. The CDR3 spells CASSPRRAGGETQYF. CDR3 DNA sequence: TGTGCCAGCAGCCCGAGGAGGGCCGGGGGGGAGACCCAGTACTTC.

This clonotype was recorded many times. The chain is built from TRBV6-1 and TRBJ2-7; TRBD1 matches at 9 bases. J was trimmed by 4 bases and V by 6 bases; bases with no gene match: 7. CDR1 MNHNS and CDR2 SASEGT come from the germline V gene. The length of the CDR3 is 14 residues. The CDR3 DNA is TGTGCCAGCAGGGCCGGGACAGGGTGGTACGAGCAGTACTTC. Translation gives CASRAGTGWYEQYF.

This clonotype was detected many times. This CDR3 is CASSGQNSYEQYF. DNA for the CDR3: TGTGCCAGCTCAGGACAGAACTCCTACGAGCAGTACTTC. The chain couples TRBV10-3 to TRBJ2-7, with D possibly TRBD1 on 6 matching bases. V lost 10 bases to trimming and J lost 0 bases, with 13 bases between them. This CDR3 comprises 13 residues. Germline V gene data show CDR1 as ENHRY and CDR2 as SYGVKD.

The CDR3 DNA reads as TGTGCCAGCAGGGAGTCGTCCTACGAGCAGTACTTC. Protein product: CASRESSYEQYF. The chain carries TRBV12-3 or TRBV12-4 and TRBJ2-7, with D unclear. V was pared by 6 bases and J by 1 base, with 7 bases between. This CDR3 region has 12 residues.

This clonotype has only a few counts. In DNA, the CDR3 is TGTGCCAGCAGTGACCCGACAGGCCCCGTAGACGGCTACACCTTC. It encodes CASSDPTGPVDGYTF. The chain uses TRBV12-3 or TRBV12-4 and TRBJ1-2; possibly TRBD1 for D (6 bases). The CDR3 has 15 amino acids. The V end was cut by 5 bases, the J end by 8 bases, with 21 bases between.

This clonotype came up a few times. V and J are TRBV6-2 or TRBV6-3 and TRBJ2-7, with 9 bases identical to TRBD2. This CDR3 region has 16 residues. The V gene's germline CDR1 is MNHEY and CDR2 SVGEGT. The trim removed 2 bases at V and 1 base at J, leaving 6 bases unmatched. The CDR3, as DNA: TGTGCCAGCAGTTACGGTTGGACTAGCGCATCCTACGAGCAGTACTTC. This sequence encodes CASSYGWTSASYEQYF.

This clonotype appeared a few times. A read error may be the cause here, since a much bigger clone is one base away. The chain carries TRBV28 and TRBJ1-4; D remains unclear. Germline V gene lookup returns CDR1 MDHEN and CDR2 SYDVKM. The V end lost 11 bases, the J end lost 8 bases, and 18 bases lay between the germline ends. This CDR3 region has 13 residues. CDR3 DNA sequence: TGTGCCTGCGGAGAGCAAGGGTTGGAAAAACTGTTTTTT. Its protein is CACGEQGLEKLFF.

The V and J genes are TRBV5-8 and TRBJ2-3; 9 positions match TRBD1. Germline assignment: CDR1 SGHTS and CDR2 YDEGEE. This CDR3 spans 16 amino acids. After removal of 5 bases from V and 5 bases from J, the junction contained 12 bases not matched to a gene. The chain's CDR3 is CASSYYSGTGRDTQYF. Written as DNA, the CDR3 is TGTGCCAGCAGTTATTATTCCGGGACAGGGCGAGATACGCAGTATTTT.

This chain uses TRBV7-9 with TRBJ2-1, with a weak D call TRBD1 (5 bases). The CDR3 contains 15 residues. Germline values: CDR1 SEHNR, CDR2 FQNEAQ (reference sequence). V lost 8 bases and J 0 bases, leaving 14 bases between the germline ends. As DNA, the CDR3 is TGTGCCAGCCGCGACAGTTCTCGCTCCTACAATGAGCAGTTCTTC. Translated, it gives CASRDSSRSYNEQFF.

Concerning this clonotype itself: A much larger clone lies one base from this, so it may be a read error. The V and J genes are TRBV2 and TRBJ2-3; TRBD1 aligns across 7 bases. Judging by the DNA end, TRBJ2-7 fits better; the J call may be wrong. The CDR3 totals 12 residues. CDR1 and CDR2 from the germline V gene are SNHLY and FYNNEI. CDR3 nucleotide sequence: TGTGCCAGCAAGGGACAGACCTACGAGCAGTACTTC. This encodes CASKGQTYEQYF.

This chain's CDR3 is CASSFQGPFYGYTF. The CDR3 nucleotides read TGTGCCAGTAGTTTCCAGGGGCCGTTCTATGGCTACACCTTC. V usage is TRBV19 and J usage is TRBJ1-2; a possible D gene is TRBD1 (6 bases). V was pared by 5 bases and J by 4 bases, with 14 bases between. This CDR3 has 14 residues. The germline CDR1 and CDR2 sequences are LNHDA and SQIVND (reference sequence).

CDR3 sequence (DNA): TGTGCCAACAGCCTGACAGAGAACACTGAAGCTTTCTTT. Translating gives CANSLTENTEAFF. This rearrangement joins TRBV6-1 to TRBJ1-1; weak D call: TRBD1 (5 bases). Germline assignment: CDR1 MNHNS and CDR2 SASEGT. This CDR3 has 13 residues. Between the trimmed V and J ends, which lost 10 bases and 1 base, there was a span of 13 bases.

This clonotype appeared many times. The V call is TRBV27, the J call TRBJ2-3; possibly TRBD1 or TRBD2 for D (5 bases each). CDR1 and CDR2 from the germline V gene are MNHEY and SMNVEV (reference sequence). Trimming stripped 2 bases from V and 6 bases from J, with 15 bases between. The CDR3 sequence is 15 residues long. CDR3: CASSLGAGIADTQYF. The CDR3, as DNA: TGTGCCAGCAGTTTAGGGGCCGGGATAGCGGATACGCAGTATTTT.

This clonotype was observed many times. The rearrangement joins TRBV27 to TRBJ1-2, with unresolved D. Trimming removed 6 bases from V and 4 bases from J, with 12 bases in between. The CDR3 totals 13 residues. CDR1 MNHEY and CDR2 SMNVEV come from the germline V gene (reference sequence). CDR3 loop: CASRRKESYGYTF. DNA for the CDR3: TGTGCCAGCAGACGAAAGGAGTCCTATGGCTACACCTTC.

This clonotype was observed at least ten times. The chain has TRBV12-3 or TRBV12-4 and TRBJ1-5; D is perhaps TRBD1 (5 bases). CDR3 length: 15 residues. Trimming pared 0 bases from V and 5 bases from J, leaving 11 bases between. The CDR3 DNA is TGTGCCAGCAGTTTAGCGGGGGTGGGTCATCAGCCCCAGCATTTT. Translated, it gives CASSLAGVGHQPQHF.

The rearrangement uses TRBV18 and TRBJ2-7, with TRBD1 identical over 9 bases. The CDR3 is 15 amino acids. Trimming cost V 3 bases and J 5 bases; bases outside gene matches: 8. The germline V gene encodes CDR1 KGHSH and CDR2 LQKENI. CDR3 nucleotide sequence: TGTGCCAGCTCACCGGTGACAGGGGGTTCCCACGAGCAGTACTTC. Amino acids: CASSPVTGGSHEQYF.

There are a few counts of this clonotype. The chain couples TRBV24-1 to TRBJ2-1; D may correspond to TRBD1 or TRBD2 (5 bases each). The V and J ends lost 5 bases and 6 bases respectively, with 31 bases between them. Germline V gene sequence: CDR1 KGHDR, CDR2 SFDVKD. The CDR3 sequence is 20 residues long. Here the CDR3 reads CATSVVPGRDGTHACNEQFF. DNA for the CDR3: TGTGCCACCAGTGTGGTGCCGGGACGTGACGGGACGCACGCCTGCAATGAGCAGTTCTTC.

In its sample, this clonotype was seen many times. V usage is TRBV19 and J usage is TRBJ2-5, with unresolved D. The CDR3 extends over 16 amino acids. V shed 3 bases and J shed 2 bases, with 16 bases lying between them. CDR1 LNHDA and CDR2 SQIVND come from the germline V gene (reference sequence). CDR3 DNA sequence: TGTGCCAGTAGTATTCGCCCGATAGGAAGACAAGAGACCCAGTACTTC. This codes for CASSIRPIGRQETQYF.

The genes are TRBV11-2 and TRBJ2-3; D may be TRBD2 (5 bases). The CDR3 has 16 residues. V was cut by 0 bases and J by 4 bases, with 14 bases left in between. Germline CDR1 is SGHAT and CDR2 is FQNNGV. The CDR3 bases are TGTGCCAGCAGCTTAGATCGCGGGTTCGATCCAGATACGCAGTATTTT. Protein product: CASSLDRGFDPDTQYF. Together with reference TRBV11-2 and TRBJ2-3, the CDR3 gives the full variable domain: EAGVAQSPRYKIIEKRQSVAFWCNPISGHATLYWYQQILGQGPKLLIQFQNNGVVDDSQLPKDRFSAERLKGVDSTLKIQPAKLEDSAVYLCASSLDRGFDPDTQYFGPGTRLTVL.

This clonotype was counted ten times or more. V gene TRBV6-1 combines with J gene TRBJ2-7, with D perhaps matching TRBD2 (6 bases). Trimming left V 2 bases short and J 0 bases short, with 11 bases between. The CDR3 totals 15 residues. The germline V gene encodes CDR1 MNHNS and CDR2 SASEGT. The CDR3 spells CASSETDGSSYEQYF. The CDR3 DNA reads TGTGCCAGCAGTGAAACTGACGGGAGCTCCTACGAGCAGTACTTC.

At least ten counts were recorded for this clonotype. The V call is TRBV6-1, the J call TRBJ2-2; 7 nucleotides agree with TRBD1. The CDR3 extends over 16 amino acids. After removal of 6 bases from V and 2 bases from J, the junction contained 9 bases not matched to a gene. CDR1 MNHNS and CDR2 SASEGT come from the germline V gene. CDR3 DNA: TGTGCCAGCAGGCCACCGGGACAGCTCAACACCGGGGAGCTGTTTTTT. Its protein is CASRPPGQLNTGELFF.

The rearrangement links TRBV5-1 to TRBJ1-6; D gene unclear. The CDR3 is made up of 14 amino acids. The V end lost 2 bases, the J end lost 5 bases, and 8 bases lay between the germline ends. The germline gives CDR1 SGHRS, CDR2 YFSETQ. The CDR3, as DNA: TGCGCCAGCAGCTTCGCGGATAATAATTCACCCCTCCACTTT. The encoded protein is CASSFADNNSPLHF.

The chain has TRBV18 and TRBJ2-7; TRBD1 matches 7 bases. CDR1 and CDR2 from the germline V gene are KGHSH and LQKENI. This CDR3 is built from 15 residues. The V segment lost 4 bases and the J segment 2 bases; nucleotides outside the gene matches: 8. The CDR3 nucleotides are TGTGCCAGCTCACTACGGACAGGTTCCACCTACGAGCAGTACTTC. Its translation: CASSLRTGSTYEQYF. Full variable domain (remainder filled in from reference TRBV18 and TRBJ2-7): NAGVMQNPRHLVRRRGQEARLRCSPMKGHSHVYWYRQLPEEGLKFMVYLQKENIIDESGMPKERFSAEFPKEGPSILRIQQVVRGDSAAYFCASSLRTGSTYEQYFGPGTRLTVT.